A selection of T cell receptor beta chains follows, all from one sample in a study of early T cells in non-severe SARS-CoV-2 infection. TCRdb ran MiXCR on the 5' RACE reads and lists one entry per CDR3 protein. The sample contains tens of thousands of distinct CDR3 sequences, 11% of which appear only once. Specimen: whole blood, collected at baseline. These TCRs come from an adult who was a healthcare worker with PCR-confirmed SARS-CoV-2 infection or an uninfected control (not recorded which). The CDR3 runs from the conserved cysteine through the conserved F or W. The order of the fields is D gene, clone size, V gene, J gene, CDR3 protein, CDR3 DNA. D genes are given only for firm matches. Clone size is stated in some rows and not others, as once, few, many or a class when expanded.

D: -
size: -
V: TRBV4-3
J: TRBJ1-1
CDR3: CASSQDSRQGNAEAFF
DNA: TGCGCCAGCAGCCAAGATAGTCGCCAGGGTAACGCTGAAGCTTTCTTT

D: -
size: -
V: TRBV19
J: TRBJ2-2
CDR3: CASTDIYTGELFF
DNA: TGTGCCAGTACGGACATCTACACCGGGGAGCTGTTTTTT

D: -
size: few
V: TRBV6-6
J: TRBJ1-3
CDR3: CASSYSQERSSSGNTIYF
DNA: TGTGCCAGCAGTTACTCCCAGGAAAGGTCATCATCTGGAAACACCATATATTTT

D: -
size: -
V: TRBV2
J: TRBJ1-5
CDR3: CASSAGLNQPQHF
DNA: TGTGCCAGCAGTGCGGGACTTAATCAGCCCCAGCATTTT

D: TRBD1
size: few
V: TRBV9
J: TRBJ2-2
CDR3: CASSVTGANTGELFF
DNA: TGTGCCAGCAGCGTAACAGGGGCGAACACCGGGGAGCTGTTTTTT

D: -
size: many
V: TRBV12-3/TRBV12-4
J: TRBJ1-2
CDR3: CASRGFGTQYTF
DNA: TGTGCCAGCAGGGGTTTTGGCACTCAGTACACCTTC

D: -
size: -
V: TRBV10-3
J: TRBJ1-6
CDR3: CAISESPPGANSPLHF
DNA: TGTGCCATCAGTGAGTCCCCTCCAGGAGCTAATTCACCCCTCCACTTT

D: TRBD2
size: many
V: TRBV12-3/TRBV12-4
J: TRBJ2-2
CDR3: CASSPASGGLTGELFF
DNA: TGTGCCAGCAGTCCAGCAAGCGGGGGGTTGACCGGGGAGCTGTTTTTT

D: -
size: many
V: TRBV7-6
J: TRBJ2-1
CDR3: CASSRGGEQFF
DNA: TGTGCCAGCAGTCGAGGCGGTGAGCAGTTCTTC

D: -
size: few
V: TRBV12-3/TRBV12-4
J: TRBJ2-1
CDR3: CASSLSAYNEQFF
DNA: TGTGCCAGCAGTCTTAGCGCCTACAATGAGCAGTTCTTC

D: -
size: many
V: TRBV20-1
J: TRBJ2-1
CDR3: CSARSDSGSSYNEQFF
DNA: TGCAGTGCTAGGAGCGACTCGGGAAGCTCCTACAATGAGCAGTTCTTC

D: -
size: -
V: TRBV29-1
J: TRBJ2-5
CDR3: CSVERGQETQYF
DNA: TGCAGCGTTGAAAGGGGTCAAGAGACCCAGTACTTC

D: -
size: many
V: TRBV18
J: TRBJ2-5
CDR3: CASSPGASPETQYF
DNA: TGTGCCAGCTCACCAGGGGCTAGCCCGGAGACCCAGTACTTC

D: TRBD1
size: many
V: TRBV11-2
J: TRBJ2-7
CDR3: CASSFGTGPYEQYF
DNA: TGTGCCAGCAGCTTCGGGACAGGGCCCTACGAGCAGTACTTC